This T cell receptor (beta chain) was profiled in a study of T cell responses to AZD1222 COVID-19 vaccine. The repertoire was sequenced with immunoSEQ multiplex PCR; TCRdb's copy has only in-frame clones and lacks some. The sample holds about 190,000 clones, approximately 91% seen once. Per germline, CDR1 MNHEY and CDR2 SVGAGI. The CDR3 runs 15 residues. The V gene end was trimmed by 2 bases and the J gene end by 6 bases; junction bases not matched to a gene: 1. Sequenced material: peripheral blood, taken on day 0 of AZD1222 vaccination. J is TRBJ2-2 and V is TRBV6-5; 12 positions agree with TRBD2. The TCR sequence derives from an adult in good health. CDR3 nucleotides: TGTGCCAGCAGTTACCGGACTAGCGGGGCCGGGGAGCTGTTTTTT. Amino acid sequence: CASSYRTSGAGELFF.